These T cell receptor beta chains were read from a single sample in a study of T-cell memory formation after mild COVID-19. One entry per CDR3 protein results from TCRdb running MiXCR on the 5' RACE reads. The table shows 430,000 or so distinct CDR3 sequences, with about 23% occurring only once. The sequencing input was PBMCs or a T cell subset sorted from them (not recorded which). The receptors come from an adult woman who had mild COVID-19 (a few samples of this study predate the infection). Cell type and time point are not known. CDR3s include the opening cysteine and the closing phenylalanine or tryptophan. The D gene is left open where the match is weak. Not every row has a clone size; where given, it reads once, few, many or a size class.

d_gene,v_gene,abundance,j_gene,CDR3aa,CDR3nt
TRBD2,TRBV5-1,-,TRBJ2-3,CASSLTSGVLTDTQYF,TGCGCCAGCAGCTTGACTAGCGGGGTGCTCACAGATACGCAGTATTTT
-,TRBV29-1,few,TRBJ2-6,CSVAGGAGANVLTF,TGCAGCGTTGCCGGGGGCGCCGGGGCCAACGTCCTGACTTTC
TRBD2,TRBV2,few,TRBJ2-1,CASRNSGAHEQFF,TGTGCCAGCAGAAATAGCGGGGCACATGAGCAGTTCTTC
TRBD1,TRBV7-3,many,TRBJ1-1,CASSSGTGGRDTEAFF,TGTGCCAGCAGCTCCGGGACAGGGGGCCGGGACACTGAAGCTTTCTTT
-,TRBV6-5,few,TRBJ2-7,CASSSPGAALGEQYF,TGTGCCAGCAGTAGTCCGGGGGCCGCCTTGGGCGAGCAGTACTTC
-,TRBV3-1,few,TRBJ2-7,CASSPRKGAGRYEQYF,TGTGCCAGCAGCCCCCGGAAGGGCGCTGGGAGATACGAGCAGTACTTC
-,TRBV5-1,few,TRBJ2-3,CASSKQKQLAADTQYF,TGCGCCAGCAGTAAACAGAAACAGCTGGCGGCAGATACGCAGTATTTT
-,TRBV5-1,few,TRBJ1-3,CASAQSPGNTIYF,TGCGCCAGCGCTCAATCCCCGGGAAACACCATATATTTT
-,TRBV5-1,few,TRBJ2-7,CASSLAGSYSYEQYF,TGCGCCAGCAGCTTGGCGGGTTCCTACTCCTACGAGCAGTACTTC
-,TRBV27,few,TRBJ2-7,CASLRRGSYEQYF,TGTGCCAGCCTCAGGCGGGGTAGCTACGAGCAGTACTTC
-,TRBV7-3,few,TRBJ2-1,CASSLDSLNEQFF,TGTGCCAGCAGCCTCGACAGCCTCAATGAGCAGTTCTTC
TRBD1,TRBV5-1,-,TRBJ1-5,CASSSYQGAFGNQPQHF,TGCGCCAGCAGCTCCTATCAGGGGGCGTTTGGCAATCAGCCCCAGCATTTT
-,TRBV5-1,-,TRBJ2-5,CASSLTGQIQETQYF,TGCGCCAGCAGCTTGACAGGGCAAATACAAGAGACCCAGTACTTC
-,TRBV9,few,TRBJ2-1,CASSVSGSGNEQFF,TGTGCCAGCAGCGTTAGCGGATCGGGGAATGAGCAGTTCTTC
-,TRBV12-3/TRBV12-4,few,TRBJ2-7,CASSWGGQIYEQYF,TGTGCCAGCAGTTGGGGTGGACAGATCTACGAGCAGTACTTC
TRBD1,TRBV28,-,TRBJ1-2,CASSLRGQGAGGYTF,TGTGCCAGCAGTTTAAGGGGACAGGGGGCCGGCGGCTACACCTTC
-,TRBV6-5,few,TRBJ2-2,CASSYGTYANTGELFF,TGTGCCAGCAGTTACGGTACCTACGCGAACACCGGGGAGCTGTTTTTT
TRBD2,TRBV20-1,few,TRBJ2-5,CSARRPGTSEETQYF,TGCAGTGCTAGACGACCCGGGACTAGCGAAGAGACCCAGTACTTC
-,TRBV10-3,-,TRBJ2-3,CAISELGRGADTQYF,TGTGCCATCAGTGAGTTGGGCAGGGGAGCAGATACGCAGTATTTT
-,TRBV6-2/TRBV6-3,-,TRBJ1-1,CASSPVLGRRKTEAFF,TGTGCCAGCAGCCCGGTTCTGGGACGGAGGAAAACTGAAGCTTTCTTT
TRBD1,TRBV20-1,few,TRBJ1-3,CSASGAGGSGNTIYF,TGCAGTGCTAGTGGGGCAGGGGGCTCTGGAAACACCATATATTTT
-,TRBV12-3/TRBV12-4,few,TRBJ1-5,CASSPRNEGNQPQHF,TGTGCCAGCAGTCCACGAAACGAGGGGAATCAGCCCCAGCATTTT